This TCR beta chain stems from a study of shared clonotypes between healthy human individuals. As for the study in general: There were three CD4 naive, three CD4 memory, two CD8 naive and one CD8 memory plates per donor. Findings and caveats of the study: The study found about 5% of naive CD4 clonotypes shared across several donors.

This CDR3 contains 16 residues. Germline V gives CDR1 SGHDT, CDR2 YYEEEE. V shed 0 bases and J 5 bases; nucleotides not matched to a gene: 9. Naive CD8 cells comprised CD45RO-negative, CCR7-positively selected cells, excluding terminally differentiated effector memory CD45RA+ cells. Investigators spread the genomic DNA of each subset evenly over several immunoSEQ plates. Study processing details: Because ImmunoSEQ provided only junction sequences with no quality scores, the filtering differed. TCRdb's table, derived via immunoSEQ multiplex PCR, lists solely in-frame clones and lacks some. V, J and clone size are those of that table, while D and trimming were read from the DNA. The table lists about 2,100,000 clones, 93% of them singletons. As to this clone: What it recognizes is unknown.

This receptor was identified in a man in his late teens or twenties in good health. Some clones in this sample may be carry-over from other donors' samples. Sequenced input: naive CD8+ T cells from PBMCs. The chain recombines TRBV5-6 with TRBJ2-5; 8 bases align to TRBD1. DNA for the CDR3: TGTGCCAGCAGCTTGGGCGCCAGGGGGCGAGGTGAGACCCAGTACTTC. This sequence encodes CASSLGARGRGETQYF.